This T cell receptor (beta chain) was obtained from a study of blood T cells in healthy people across ages. Then a second PCR, running roughly 6 to 11 cycles, was carried out with a sample-barcoded 5' primer and a J-beta primer mix. TCRdb re-called the 5' RACE reads through MiXCR, storing one row per CDR3 protein. The sample contains over 1.5 million distinct CDR3 sequences, roughly 52% of which appear only once. The V end lost 1 base, the J end lost 8 bases, and 15 bases lay between the germline ends. Per germline, CDR1 DFQATT and CDR2 SNEGSKA (reference sequence). The CDR3 totals 15 residues. Sequencing input: blood. The receptor's source is a woman between 40 and 50 years old in good health. The gene calls are TRBV20-1 and TRBJ2-6; D is unclear. The CDR3 DNA sequence: TGCAGTGCTAGAGGTGACTTTGACTTTACCAACGTCCTGACTTTC. As protein: CSARGDFDFTNVLTF.